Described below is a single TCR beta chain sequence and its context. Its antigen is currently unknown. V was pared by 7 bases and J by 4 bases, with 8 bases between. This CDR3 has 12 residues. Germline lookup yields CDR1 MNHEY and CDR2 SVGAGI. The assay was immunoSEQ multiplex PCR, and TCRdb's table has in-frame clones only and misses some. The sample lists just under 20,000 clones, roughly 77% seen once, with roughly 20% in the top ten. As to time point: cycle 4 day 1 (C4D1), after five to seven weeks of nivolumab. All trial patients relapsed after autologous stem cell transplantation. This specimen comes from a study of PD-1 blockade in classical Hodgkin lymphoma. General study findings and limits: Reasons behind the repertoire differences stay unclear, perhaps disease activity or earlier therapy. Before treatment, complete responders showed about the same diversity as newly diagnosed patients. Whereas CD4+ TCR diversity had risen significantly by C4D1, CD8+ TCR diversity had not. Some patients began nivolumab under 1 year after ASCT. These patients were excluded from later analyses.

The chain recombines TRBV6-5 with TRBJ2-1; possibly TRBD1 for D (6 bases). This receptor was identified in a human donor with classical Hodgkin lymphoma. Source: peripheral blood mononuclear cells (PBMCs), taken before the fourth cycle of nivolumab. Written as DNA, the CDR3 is TGTGCCAGCAACCAGGGGTACAATGAGCAGTTCTTC. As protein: CASNQGYNEQFF.